These T cell receptor beta chains were read from a single sample in a study of metastatic and nonmetastatic thyroid tumors. TCRdb reprocessed the PCR reads using MiXCR. The sample carries around 45,000 clones, roughly 15% recorded once. The sample was blood. The receptor set was obtained from a female donor with papillary thyroid cancer or a benign thyroid nodule (not recorded which). Some clones in this sample may be carry-over from other donors' samples. Each CDR3 is given without its conserved first and last residue.

cdr3_aa	v_call	cdr3_length	j_call
ASSLEQGFYEQY	TRBV5-1	12	TRBJ2-7
ASSPSGGRLDTQY	TRBV7-2	13	TRBJ2-3
ASSEAQDGYT	TRBV5-1	10	TRBJ1-2
GAPAAPSNTDTQY	TRBV20-1	13	TRBJ2-3
SARQGARSNEQF	TRBV20-1	12	TRBJ2-1
SVLQGTYYGYT	TRBV20-1	11	TRBJ1-2
ASSIDLRWNTIY	TRBV19	12	TRBJ1-3
ASSQGGPGTGELF	TRBV4-2	13	TRBJ2-2
ASSLVSRGREQY	TRBV11-3	12	TRBJ2-7
ASGSGQGRHTEAF	TRBV11-3	13	TRBJ1-1
SAGGQGLNEQY	TRBV20-1	11	TRBJ2-7
ASSEALTAGELF	TRBV2	12	TRBJ2-2